This T cell receptor beta chain was recovered during a study of blood T cell repertoires in COVID-19. The assay was immunoSEQ multiplex PCR, and TCRdb's table has in-frame clones only and misses some. The table shows 300,000 to 400,000 clones, with around 89% occurring only once. This clone was detected only a few times. The CDR3 consists of 15 residues. Germline assignment: CDR1 GTSNPN and CDR2 SVGIG (reference sequence). J lost 1 base, V lost 5 bases, and 8 bases had no gene match. This sequence joins TRBV30 and TRBJ1-5, with 7 bases fitting TRBD1. Sequenced input: peripheral blood. The TCR comes from a woman aged 45-65 years with active or convalescent COVID-19. This CDR3 is CAWGNRGTSNQPQHF. The CDR3, as DNA: TGTGCCTGGGGCAACAGGGGAACGAGCAATCAGCCCCAGCATTTT. The full variable domain, with the rest looked up from reference TRBV30 and TRBJ1-5, is SQTIHQWPATLVQPVGSPLSLECTVEGTSNPNLYWYRQAAGRGLQLLFYSVGIGQISSEVPQNLSASRPQDRQFILSSKKLLLSDSGFYLCAWGNRGTSNQPQHFGDGTRLSIL.